These 22 T cell receptor beta chains came from one sample sequenced in a study of blood T cell repertoires in COVID-19. The repertoire was sequenced with immunoSEQ multiplex PCR; TCRdb's copy has only in-frame clones and lacks some. The sample lists under 200,000 clones; around nine tenths were seen once. The sample comprised peripheral blood. The origin of the receptors is a man in his fifties who had recovered from COVID-19.

The rearrangement uses TRBV7-2 and TRBJ2-6; 8 bases are a match to TRBD1. With V trimmed by 0 bases and J by 0 bases, 7 bases remained unmatched. The CDR3 consists of 19 residues. Looked up from germline, CDR1 is SGHTA and CDR2 is FQGNSA. CDR3 DNA: TGTGCCAGCAGCTTAGCACGGGCAGGGGGCATCTCTGGGGCCAACGTCCTGACTTTC. It specifies CASSLARAGGISGANVLTF.

This chain joins TRBV7-8 and TRBJ2-2; a possible D gene is TRBD1 (6 bases). The V gene's germline CDR1 is SGHVS and CDR2 FQNEAQ. The CDR3 extends over 17 amino acids. Trimming cost V 2 bases and J 2 bases, with 15 bases left between them. CDR3 protein: CASSLYSQGSNTGELFF. In nucleotides, the CDR3 is TGTGCCAGCAGCTTATATAGTCAGGGGTCAAACACCGGGGAGCTGTTTTTT.

The chain's CDR3 is CASSLLQSSYEQYF. Here the CDR3 DNA reads TGTGCCAGCAGCTTATTACAGAGCTCCTACGAGCAGTACTTC. This chain connects TRBV7-9 to TRBJ2-7; D is undetermined. With 2 bases removed from V and 0 bases from J, the gap between germline ends came to 8 bases. This CDR3 contains 14 residues. The germline gives CDR1 SEHNR, CDR2 FQNEAQ (reference sequence). Full variable domain (outside the CDR3, taken from reference TRBV7-9 and TRBJ2-7): DTGVSQNPRHKITKRGQNVTFRCDPISEHNRLYWYRQTLGQGPEFLTYFQNEAQLEKSRLLSDRFSAERPKGSFSTLEIQRTEQGDSAMYLCASSLLQSSYEQYFGPGTRLTVT.

The chain links TRBV7-3 to TRBJ2-2; 9 nucleotides match TRBD2. Germline V CDR1 and CDR2: SGHTA, FQGTGA. There are 16 residues in the CDR3. V was pared by 3 bases and J by 7 bases, with 9 bases of the junction left unmatched. The CDR3 DNA reads as TGTGCCAGCAGCTTCGGAGCGGGAGGATCGGTCGGGGAGCTGTTTTTT. This sequence encodes CASSFGAGGSVGELFF.

The chain has TRBV2 and TRBJ1-2, with D uncertain. Germline V gene lookup returns CDR1 SNHLY and CDR2 FYNNEI. Trimming shortened V by 5 bases and J by 2 bases, and 9 bases separated the two germline ends. The CDR3 spans 13 residues. In nucleotides, the CDR3 is TGTGCCAGCAGTCCTACCTTAAACTATGGCTACACCTTC. This gives the protein CASSPTLNYGYTF.

The rearrangement uses TRBV4-3 and TRBJ1-1; D remains ambiguous. V shed 4 bases and J shed 3 bases, with 9 bases lying between them. CDR3 length equals 13 residues. Germline V lookup: CDR1 LGHNA, CDR2 YSLEER. As DNA, the CDR3 is TGCGCCAGCAGCCCAACAGCGGACACTGAAGCTTTCTTT. As protein: CASSPTADTEAFF.

This clone has a handful of counts. This chain uses TRBV5-1 with TRBJ2-1, with TRBD1 matching over 7 bases. Per the germline V gene, CDR1 is SGHRS and CDR2 is YFSETQ. The CDR3 covers 14 residues. With 4 bases clipped from V and 8 bases from J, the junction kept 9 bases outside the gene matches. CDR3 amino acids: CASSPRDSLHEQFF. The CDR3 DNA sequence: TGCGCCAGCAGCCCCCGGGACAGTCTCCATGAGCAGTTCTTC.

V gene TRBV7-2 combines with J gene TRBJ2-7; the match to TRBD2 covers 7 bases. V shed 5 bases and J 2 bases; nucleotides not matched to a gene: 9. There are 15 residues in the CDR3. Germline loops: CDR1 SGHTA, CDR2 FQGNSA. The CDR3 DNA sequence: TGTGCCAGCAGCATCAAAGGAAGCGGGGCCTACGAGCAGTACTTC. Residues: CASSIKGSGAYEQYF.

This clone was seen a single time. The chain uses TRBV11-2 and TRBJ2-1; no reliable D call. Germline V gene lookup returns CDR1 SGHAT and CDR2 FQNNGV. The CDR3 is made up of 16 amino acids. With 0 bases removed from V and 0 bases from J, the gap between germline ends came to 9 bases. The CDR3 sequence is CASSLEGTVSYNEQFF. As DNA, the CDR3 is TGTGCCAGCAGCTTAGAGGGCACAGTCTCCTACAATGAGCAGTTCTTC.

V and J are TRBV19 and TRBJ2-2; 10 bases line up with TRBD1. Germline V gives CDR1 LNHDA, CDR2 SQIVND (reference sequence). The CDR3 length is 14 residues. Unmatched junction bases numbered 3, after V lost 8 bases and J lost 3 bases. DNA of the CDR3: TGTGCCAGTGGGGACAGGGGCGACACCGGGGAGCTGTTTTTT. This encodes CASGDRGDTGELFF.

V is TRBV7-9 and J is TRBJ1-5, with D uncertain. The V end was cut by 4 bases, the J end by 7 bases, with 11 bases between. This CDR3 has 13 amino acids. Germline V CDR1 and CDR2: SEHNR, FQNEAQ (reference sequence). The CDR3: CASSSEGGQPQHF. For the CDR3, the DNA is TGTGCCAGCAGCTCCGAGGGAGGACAGCCCCAGCATTTT. Based on the CDR3 plus reference TRBV7-9 and TRBJ1-5, the full variable domain is DTGVSQNPRHKITKRGQNVTFRCDPISEHNRLYWYRQTLGQGPEFLTYFQNEAQLEKSRLLSDRFSAERPKGSFSTLEIQRTEQGDSAMYLCASSSEGGQPQHFGDGTRLSIL.

This chain joins TRBV7-2 and TRBJ2-1; 7 bases line up with TRBD2. Trimming cost V 8 bases and J 7 bases; bases outside gene matches: 17. Germline V gene lookup returns CDR1 SGHTA and CDR2 FQGNSA. CDR3 size: 16 residues. CDR3 sequence reads: CASLQQVAGAWNEQFF. The CDR3 coding sequence is TGTGCCAGCTTACAACAGGTCGCGGGAGCCTGGAATGAGCAGTTCTTC.

This clone was seen only once. This chain joins TRBV28 and TRBJ2-3; 8 nucleotides align to TRBD1. V shed 5 bases and J 7 bases; nucleotides not matched to a gene: 5. Germline assignment: CDR1 MDHEN and CDR2 SYDVKM. This CDR3 region has 13 residues. The CDR3 region has the DNA TGTGCCAGCAGTAGGACAGGGAAAAATACGCAGTATTTT. Translation: CASSRTGKNTQYF. Full variable domain (remainder filled in from reference TRBV28 and TRBJ2-3): DVKVTQSSRYLVKRTGEKVFLECVQDMDHENMFWYRQDPGLGLRLIYFSYDVKMKEKGDIPEGYSVSREKKERFSLILESASTNQTSMYLCASSRTGKNTQYFGPGTRLTVL.

V is TRBV5-1 and J is TRBJ2-1, with 11 bases that match TRBD2. The CDR3 extends over 16 amino acids. V trimming: 1 base; J trimming: 2 bases; junction bases outside the gene matches: 2. Germline V gives CDR1 SGHRS, CDR2 YFSETQ. The CDR3 protein is CASSLSTSGTYNEQFF. CDR3 DNA sequence: TGCGCCAGCAGCTTGTCGACTAGCGGGACCTACAATGAGCAGTTCTTC.

The J gene is TRBJ1-6, the V gene TRBV4-3; 9 nucleotides align to TRBD1. Germline V gene data show CDR1 as LGHNA and CDR2 as YSLEER. The CDR3 length is 17 residues. The V gene end was trimmed by 0 bases and the J gene end by 3 bases; junction bases not matched to a gene: 3. The CDR3 bases are TGCGCCAGCAGCCAAGAACAGGGGGCCAACTATAATTCACCCCTCCACTTT. Amino acid sequence: CASSQEQGANYNSPLHF.

This rearrangement joins TRBV6-4 to TRBJ2-3; 13 nucleotides agree with TRBD2. The CDR3 runs 16 residues. After removal of 4 bases from V and 6 bases from J, the junction contained 7 bases not matched to a gene. The germline CDR1 and CDR2 sequences are MRHNA and SNTAGT. The CDR3 loop is CASSATSGRLGDTQYF. In DNA form, the CDR3 reads TGTGCCAGCAGTGCGACTAGCGGGAGGTTGGGGGATACGCAGTATTTT.

This sequence joins TRBV25-1 and TRBJ1-3; TRBD1 is a possible D gene (6 bases). The CDR3 covers 17 residues. V was shortened by 6 bases and J by 0 bases, with 18 bases between the two germline ends. CDR1 MGHDK and CDR2 SYGVNS come from the germline V gene. The CDR3 protein is CASREDRVGPSGNTIYF. The CDR3 coding sequence is TGTGCCAGCAGGGAGGACAGAGTGGGGCCCTCTGGAAACACCATATATTTT.

The V gene is TRBV6-5, the J gene TRBJ2-7, with TRBD1 identical over 10 bases. V shed 5 bases and J 5 bases; nucleotides not matched to a gene: 3. Germline-derived CDR1 and CDR2 are MNHEY and SVGAGI. CDR3 length: 13 amino acids. The CDR3 reads CASSRTGGNEQYF. In nucleotides, the CDR3 is TGTGCCAGCAGTCGGACAGGGGGAAACGAGCAGTACTTC.

The V call is TRBV7-9, the J call TRBJ2-1, with 10 bases fitting TRBD2. J was trimmed by 0 bases and V by 6 bases; bases with no gene match: 2. In germline, CDR1 is SEHNR, CDR2 FQNEAQ (reference sequence). This CDR3 comprises 15 residues. The CDR3, as DNA: TGTGCCAGCAGGGCTAGCGGGAGCTCCTACAATGAGCAGTTCTTC. Translation gives CASRASGSSYNEQFF.

The gene calls are TRBV24-1 and TRBJ2-3, with TRBD1 matching 11 bases. This CDR3 is built from 16 residues. V trimming: 3 bases; J trimming: 3 bases; junction bases outside the gene matches: 4. Germline CDR1 reads KGHDR; CDR2 reads SFDVKD. The CDR3 spells CATSDLRDRGTDTQYF. CDR3 in DNA: TGTGCCACCAGTGATCTCCGGGACAGGGGGACAGATACGCAGTATTTT.

V usage is TRBV7-9 and J usage is TRBJ2-1, with 7 positions matching TRBD2. The V segment lost 5 bases and the J segment 1 base; nucleotides outside the gene matches: 2. CDR3 length: 14 residues. The germline gives CDR1 SEHNR, CDR2 FQNEAQ (reference sequence). This CDR3 is CASSPSGSYNEQFF. Here the CDR3 DNA reads TGTGCCAGCAGCCCTAGCGGATCCTACAATGAGCAGTTCTTC.

V is TRBV7-3 and J is TRBJ1-6; 8 bases are a match to TRBD1. Trimming took 5 bases from V and 7 from J; bases not matched to a gene: 4. This CDR3 region has 14 residues. Germline lookup yields CDR1 SGHTA and CDR2 FQGTGA. For the CDR3, the DNA is TGTGCCAGCAGCCAACAGGGGGGAAATTCACCCCTCCACTTT. Amino acid sequence: CASSQQGGNSPLHF.